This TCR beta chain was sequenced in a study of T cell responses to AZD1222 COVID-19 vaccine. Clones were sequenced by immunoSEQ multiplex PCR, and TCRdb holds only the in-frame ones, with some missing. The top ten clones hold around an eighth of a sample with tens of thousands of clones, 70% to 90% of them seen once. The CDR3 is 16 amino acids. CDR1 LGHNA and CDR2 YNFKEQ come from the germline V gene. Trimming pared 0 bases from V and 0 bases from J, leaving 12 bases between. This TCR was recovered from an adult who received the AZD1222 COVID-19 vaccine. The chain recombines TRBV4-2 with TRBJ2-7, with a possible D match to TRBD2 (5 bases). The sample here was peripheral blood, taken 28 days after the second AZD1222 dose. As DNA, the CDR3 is TGTGCCAGCAGCCAAGATTGGCCGGGGAGCTCCTACGAGCAGTACGTC. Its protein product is CASSQDWPGSSYEQYV.